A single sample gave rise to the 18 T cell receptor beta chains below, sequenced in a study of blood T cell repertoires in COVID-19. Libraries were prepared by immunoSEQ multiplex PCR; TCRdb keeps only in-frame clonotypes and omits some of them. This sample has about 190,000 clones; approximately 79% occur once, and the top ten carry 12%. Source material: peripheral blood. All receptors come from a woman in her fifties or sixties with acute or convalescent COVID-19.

The CDR3 coding sequence is TGCGCCAGCAGCGGGACTAGCGGGAGGGCCGGGGGTACGCAGTATTTT. Encoded protein: CASSGTSGRAGGTQYF. The V call is TRBV5-1, the J call TRBJ2-3, with 16 bases aligning to TRBD2. The germline gives CDR1 SGHRS, CDR2 YFSETQ. The junction had 7 bases not matched to a gene; V was cut back by 4 bases and J by 8 bases. The CDR3 runs 16 residues.

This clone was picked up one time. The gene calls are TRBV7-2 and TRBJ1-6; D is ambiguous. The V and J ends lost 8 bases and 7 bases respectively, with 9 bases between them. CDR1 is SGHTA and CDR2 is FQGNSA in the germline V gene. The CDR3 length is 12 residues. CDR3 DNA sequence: TGTGCCAGCGGTCTTCGGAATTCACCCCTCCACTTT. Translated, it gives CASGLRNSPLHF.

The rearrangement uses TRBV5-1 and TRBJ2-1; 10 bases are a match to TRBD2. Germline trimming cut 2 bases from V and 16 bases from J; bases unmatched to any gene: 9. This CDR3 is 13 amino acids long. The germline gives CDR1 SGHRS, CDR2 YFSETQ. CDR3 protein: CASSFERGGRPFF. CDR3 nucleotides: TGCGCCAGCAGCTTTGAGCGGGGGGGCCGACCCTTCTTC.

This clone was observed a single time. CDR3 region: CASGPPRYGYTF. The CDR3 nucleotides are TGTGCCAGCGGCCCGCCCCGCTATGGCTACACCTTC. The genes are TRBV27 and TRBJ1-2, with D uncertain. The germline gives CDR1 MNHEY, CDR2 SMNVEV (reference sequence). CDR3 size: 12 residues. Trimming left V 8 bases short and J 4 bases short, with 11 bases between.

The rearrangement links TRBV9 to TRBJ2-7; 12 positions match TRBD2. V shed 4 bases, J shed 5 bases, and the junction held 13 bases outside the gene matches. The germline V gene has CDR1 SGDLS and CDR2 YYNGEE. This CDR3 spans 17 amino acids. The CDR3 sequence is CASSPILAGGQFHEQYF. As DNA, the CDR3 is TGTGCCAGCAGCCCAATACTAGCGGGGGGCCAGTTCCACGAGCAGTACTTC.

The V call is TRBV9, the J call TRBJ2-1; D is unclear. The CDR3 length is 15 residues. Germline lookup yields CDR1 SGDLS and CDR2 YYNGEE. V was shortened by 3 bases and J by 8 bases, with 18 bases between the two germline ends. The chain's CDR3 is CASSASPRGDDEQFF. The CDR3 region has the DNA TGTGCCAGCAGCGCTTCCCCGAGAGGTGATGATGAGCAGTTCTTC.

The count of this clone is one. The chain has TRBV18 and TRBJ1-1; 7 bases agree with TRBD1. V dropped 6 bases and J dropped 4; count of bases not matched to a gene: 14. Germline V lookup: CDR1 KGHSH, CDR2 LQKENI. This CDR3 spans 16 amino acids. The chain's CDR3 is CASSPRQGQGGTEAFF. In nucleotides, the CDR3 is TGTGCCAGCTCTCCGAGACAGGGTCAGGGGGGCACTGAAGCTTTCTTT.

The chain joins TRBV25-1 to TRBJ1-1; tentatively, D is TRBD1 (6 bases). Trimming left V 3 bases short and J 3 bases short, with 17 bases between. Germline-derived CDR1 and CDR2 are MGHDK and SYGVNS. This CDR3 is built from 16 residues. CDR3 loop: CASSEGLHPGDTEAFF. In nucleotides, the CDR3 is TGTGCCAGCAGTGAGGGGCTCCACCCAGGGGACACTGAAGCTTTCTTT.

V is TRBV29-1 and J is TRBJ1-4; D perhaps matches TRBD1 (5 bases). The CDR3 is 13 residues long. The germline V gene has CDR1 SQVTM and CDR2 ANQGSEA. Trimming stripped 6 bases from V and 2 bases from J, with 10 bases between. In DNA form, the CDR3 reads TGCAGCGTCATTGGGGGGACTAATGAAAAACTGTTTTTT. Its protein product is CSVIGGTNEKLFF.

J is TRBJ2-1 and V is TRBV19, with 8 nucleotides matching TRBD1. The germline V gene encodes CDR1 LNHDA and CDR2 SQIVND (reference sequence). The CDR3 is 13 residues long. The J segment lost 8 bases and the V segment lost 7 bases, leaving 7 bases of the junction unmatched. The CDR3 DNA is TGTGCCAGTAAGGGGCAGGGGGCGTATGAGCAGTTCTTC. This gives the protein CASKGQGAYEQFF. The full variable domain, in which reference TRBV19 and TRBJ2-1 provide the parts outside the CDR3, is DGGITQSPKYLFRKEGQNVTLSCEQNLNHDAMYWYRQDPGQGLRLIYYSQIVNDFQKGDIAEGYSVSREKKESFPLTVTSAQKNPTAFYLCASKGQGAYEQFFGPGTRLTVL.

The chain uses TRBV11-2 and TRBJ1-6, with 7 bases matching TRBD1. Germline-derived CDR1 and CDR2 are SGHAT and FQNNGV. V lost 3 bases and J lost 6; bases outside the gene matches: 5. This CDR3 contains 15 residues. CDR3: CASSFGQAFNSPLHF. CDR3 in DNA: TGTGCCAGCAGCTTCGGACAGGCTTTTAATTCACCCCTCCACTTT.

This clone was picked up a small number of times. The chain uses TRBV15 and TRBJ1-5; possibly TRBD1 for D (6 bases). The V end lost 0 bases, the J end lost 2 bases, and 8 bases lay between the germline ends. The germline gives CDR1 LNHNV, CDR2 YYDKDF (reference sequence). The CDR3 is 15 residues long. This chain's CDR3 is CATSRDGTRNQPQHF. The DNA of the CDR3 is TGTGCCACCAGCAGAGACGGGACACGCAATCAGCCCCAGCATTTT.

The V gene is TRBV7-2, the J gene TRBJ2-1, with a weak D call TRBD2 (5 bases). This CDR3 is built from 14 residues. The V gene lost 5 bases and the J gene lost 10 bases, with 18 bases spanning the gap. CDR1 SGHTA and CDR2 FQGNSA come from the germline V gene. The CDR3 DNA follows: TGTGCCAGCAGCCATCTCGAGAGGGTGGGCGAGCAGTTCTTC. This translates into CASSHLERVGEQFF.

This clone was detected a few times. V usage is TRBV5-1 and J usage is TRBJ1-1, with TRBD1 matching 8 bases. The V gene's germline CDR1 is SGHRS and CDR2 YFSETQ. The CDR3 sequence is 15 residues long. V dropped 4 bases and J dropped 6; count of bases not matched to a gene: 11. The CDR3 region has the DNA TGCGCCAGCAGCCCATTGGACAGGGCAGTCCCTGAAGCTTTCTTT. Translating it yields CASSPLDRAVPEAFF.

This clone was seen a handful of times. CDR3 loop: CASSSGTATRINTGELFF. For the CDR3, the DNA is TGTGCCAGCAGCTCCGGGACAGCCACACGAATAAACACCGGGGAGCTGTTTTTT. The chain links TRBV5-5 to TRBJ2-2; TRBD1 aligns across 7 bases. The CDR3 extends over 18 amino acids. The germline gives CDR1 SGHKS, CDR2 YYEKEE (reference sequence). V lost 3 bases and J lost 2; bases outside the gene matches: 13.

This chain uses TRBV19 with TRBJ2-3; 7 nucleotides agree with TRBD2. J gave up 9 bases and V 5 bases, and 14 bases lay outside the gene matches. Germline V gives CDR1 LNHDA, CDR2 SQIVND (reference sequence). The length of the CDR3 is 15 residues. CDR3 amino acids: CASSPHGEGEITQYF. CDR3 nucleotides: TGTGCCAGTAGTCCCCATGGGGAGGGTGAGATAACGCAGTATTTT.

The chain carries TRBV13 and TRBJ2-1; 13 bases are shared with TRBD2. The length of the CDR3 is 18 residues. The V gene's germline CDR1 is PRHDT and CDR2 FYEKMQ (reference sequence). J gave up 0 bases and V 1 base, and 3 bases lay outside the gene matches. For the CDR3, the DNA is TGTGCCAGCAGCTTAGAGACTAGCGGGGGGAGCTCCTACAATGAGCAGTTCTTC. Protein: CASSLETSGGSSYNEQFF. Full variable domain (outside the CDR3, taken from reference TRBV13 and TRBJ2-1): AAGVIQSPRHLIKEKRETATLKCYPIPRHDTVYWYQQGPGQDPQFLISFYEKMQSDKGSIPDRFSAQQFSDYHSELNMSSLELGDSALYFCASSLETSGGSSYNEQFFGPGTRLTVL.

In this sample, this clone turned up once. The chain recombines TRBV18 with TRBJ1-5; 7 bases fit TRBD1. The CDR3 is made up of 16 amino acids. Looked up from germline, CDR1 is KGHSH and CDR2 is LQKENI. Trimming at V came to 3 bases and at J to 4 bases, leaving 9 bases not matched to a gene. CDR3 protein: CASSPTETGANQPQHF. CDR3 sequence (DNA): TGTGCCAGCTCACCCACCGAAACAGGGGCTAATCAGCCCCAGCATTTT.